This section outlines one T cell receptor beta chain sequence together with its context. Its specificity is unknown. The CDR3 consists of 16 residues. Germline CDR1 is SGHRS and CDR2 is YFSETQ. V dropped 2 bases and J dropped 2 bases, with 14 bases sitting between them. Cells were stimulated with overlapping HIV-1 Gag 15-mer peptides. Sorting of responding CD4+ T cells relied on upregulated CD40 ligand together with CD69. This specimen belongs to a study of persistence of HIV-infected CD4 T cells. The libraries were made with immunoSEQ version 4 in survey mode. Sequencing used immunoSEQ multiplex PCR; TCRdb keeps in-frame clones, though not all of them. The table records 25,000 to 35,000 clones, 60% to 75% of them present only once.

The chain has TRBV5-1 and TRBJ1-3; D might be TRBD1 (5 bases). Specimen: CD4+ T cells sorted from PBMCs after roughly 18-hour stimulation, collected from a patient who received antiretroviral therapy. The TCR comes from an adult man with HIV who was CMV-seropositive. CDR3 sequence (DNA): TGCGCCAGCAGCTTCCTGTCGGGGCTGGCTGGAAACACCATATATTTT. It is translated as CASSFLSGLAGNTIYF.